The T cell receptor beta chain under discussion was sequenced for a study of blood T cell repertoires in COVID-19. Study information: Samples of COVID-19 (acute and convalescent) were obtained from the United States, Italy and Spain. Nucleic acid was either cDNA or gDNA, and it came from T cells, B-cell-depleted T cells, or PBMCs.

Authors' data handling: Quantification of nucleated cells was approximated via reference gene primer amplification. Libraries were prepared by immunoSEQ multiplex PCR; TCRdb keeps only in-frame clonotypes and omits some of them. V and J calls plus clone size are reproduced from that table; the DNA served to infer D and trimming. The sample consists of around 230,000 clones, roughly 85% of them appearing once. The CDR3 consists of 15 residues. Unmatched junction bases numbered 6, after V lost 7 bases and J lost 0 bases. Germline V lookup: CDR1 WSHSY, CDR2 SAAADI. The receptor was isolated from a man aged 25 to 40 who had recovered from COVID-19. V usage is TRBV10-2 and J usage is TRBJ1-3; TRBD1 aligns across 7 bases. The specimen sequenced was peripheral blood. The CDR3 is CASNFGTASGNTIYF. CDR3 bases: TGCGCCAGCAACTTCGGGACAGCCTCTGGAAACACCATATATTTT.